What follows are 30 T cell receptor beta chains derived from one specimen sequenced in a study of blood T cell repertoires in COVID-19 (dated by TCRdb to about 2020). The library came from the immunoSEQ multiplex PCR assay. Imported from immuneACCESS, the table was reduced by TCRdb to in-frame sequences with V and J called. These copies leave out some clones; in studies compared against another copy, an unresolved V gene accounts for under half, and the cause of the remainder is not known. The sample profile shows approximately 140,000 clones; 75% to 90% of them were found once. The top ten clonotypes cover under 2.5% of the sample. The sample was peripheral blood. The receptors were gathered from a man in his sixties or seventies with acute or convalescent COVID-19.

V usage is TRBV5-1 and J usage is TRBJ1-2; 7 bases fit TRBD1. V gave up 3 bases and J gave up 0 bases; unmatched junction bases: 5. Germline V gene sequence: CDR1 SGHRS, CDR2 YFSETQ. The CDR3 length is 15 residues. Written as DNA, the CDR3 is TGCGCCAGCAGCTCAGGACAGGTCACTAACTATGGCTACACCTTC. Residues: CASSSGQVTNYGYTF.

This rearrangement joins TRBV24-1 to TRBJ1-3; TRBD1 matches at 9 bases. CDR1 KGHDR and CDR2 SFDVKD come from the germline V gene. The CDR3 has 15 residues. V dropped 7 bases and J dropped 5; count of bases not matched to a gene: 8. The CDR3 region has the DNA TGTGCCACCAGATGGGACAGGGCCCTGAGAAACACCATATATTTT. Translating it yields CATRWDRALRNTIYF.

The J gene is TRBJ2-1, the V gene TRBV28; D is undetermined. Trimming took off 5 bases at V and 10 bases at J, with 6 bases between the two ends. Germline assignment: CDR1 MDHEN and CDR2 SYDVKM. The CDR3 has 10 amino acids. CDR3 in amino acids: CASSGVEQFF. CDR3 in DNA: TGTGCCAGCAGTGGAGTAGAGCAGTTCTTC.

This chain links TRBV3-1 (or the pseudogene TRBV3-2) with TRBJ1-2; D is undetermined. The V end lost 2 bases, the J end lost 2 bases, and 6 bases lay between the germline ends. CDR1 LGHDT and CDR2 YNNKEL come from the germline V gene (reference sequence). The CDR3 length is 13 residues. CDR3 protein: CASSQTPNYGYTF. In DNA form, the CDR3 reads TGTGCCAGCAGCCAAACACCGAACTATGGCTACACCTTC.

This clone was seen more than once but under ten times. V and J are TRBV5-4 and TRBJ2-3, with 7 positions matching TRBD2. CDR1 is SGHNT, CDR2 YYREEE, per germline (reference sequence). The CDR3 extends over 16 amino acids. After removal of 1 base from V and 4 bases from J, the junction contained 9 bases not matched to a gene. The CDR3 here is CASSLYFGLAADTQYF. The CDR3 nucleotides read TGTGCCAGCAGCTTGTATTTCGGCCTAGCGGCAGATACGCAGTATTTT.

The chain employs TRBV28 and TRBJ1-1; D might be TRBD1 (6 bases). CDR3 length: 12 residues. The germline gives CDR1 MDHEN, CDR2 SYDVKM. Trimming shortened V by 5 bases and J by 13 bases, and 17 bases separated the two germline ends. CDR3 residues: CASSTGRQASFF. The CDR3 nucleotides read TGTGCCAGCAGTACCGGGCGACAGGCTAGTTTCTTT.

The chain joins TRBV27 to TRBJ1-4; TRBD1 aligns across 9 bases. The CDR3 runs 14 residues. Looked up from germline, CDR1 is MNHEY and CDR2 is SMNVEV (reference sequence). The V gene end was trimmed by 7 bases and the J gene end by 8 bases; junction bases not matched to a gene: 8. The CDR3 DNA reads as TGTGCCAGCAAAAAGGAGGACAGGGGAGAAAAACTGTTTTTT. It is translated as CASKKEDRGEKLFF. The whole variable domain, remainder taken from reference TRBV27 and TRBJ1-4, is EAQVTQNPRYLITVTGKKLTVTCSQNMNHEYMSWYRQDPGLGLRQIYYSMNVEVTDKGDVPEGYKVSRKEKRNFPLILESPSPNQTSLYFCASKKEDRGEKLFFGSGTQLSVL.

The chain recombines TRBV9 with TRBJ2-7; no clear D gene. Trimming took 4 bases from V and 0 from J, leaving 8 bases between them. The CDR3 loop spans 13 amino acids. From germline, CDR1 is SGDLS and CDR2 YYNGEE. CDR3 coding DNA: TGTGCCAGCAGCCGGCCTAGCTCCTACGAGCAGTACTTC. Translating gives CASSRPSSYEQYF.

The rearrangement joins TRBV5-4 to TRBJ1-5; the D gene is possibly TRBD1 (6 bases). The CDR3 covers 17 residues. With 4 bases removed from V and 4 bases from J, the gap between germline ends came to 21 bases. The germline V gene encodes CDR1 SGHNT and CDR2 YYREEE (reference sequence). The CDR3 reads CASSPDRYPLTNQPQHF. DNA for the CDR3: TGTGCCAGCAGCCCAGACAGGTACCCACTCACAAATCAGCCCCAGCATTTT. Based on the CDR3 plus reference TRBV5-4 and TRBJ1-5, the full variable domain is ETGVTQSPTHLIKTRGQQVTLRCSSQSGHNTVSWYQQALGQGPQFIFQYYREEENGRGNFPPRFSGLQFPNYSSELNVNALELDDSALYLCASSPDRYPLTNQPQHFGDGTRLSIL.

This chain connects TRBV7-2 to TRBJ2-1; D is possibly TRBD1 (6 bases). Germline V gene sequence: CDR1 SGHTA, CDR2 FQGNSA. V was clipped by 5 bases and J by 1 base, with 24 bases between them. CDR3 length equals 19 residues. CDR3: CASSLQRFNREASYNEQFF. In DNA, the CDR3 is TGTGCCAGCAGCCTACAGCGGTTTAACAGGGAAGCGTCCTACAATGAGCAGTTCTTC.

In its sample, this clone was seen once. V is TRBV6-2 or TRBV6-3 and J is TRBJ2-7, with TRBD2 matching 8 bases. Germline V CDR1 and CDR2: MNHEY, SVGEGT. The V segment lost 5 bases and the J segment 11 bases; nucleotides outside the gene matches: 8. The CDR3 contains 12 residues. The CDR3 loop is CASSTGLAEEYF. The CDR3 DNA is TGTGCCAGCAGTACCGGACTAGCTGAAGAGTACTTC.

The chain carries TRBV5-1 and TRBJ2-3; 12 bases are shared with TRBD2. CDR3 length equals 16 residues. From germline, CDR1 is SGHRS and CDR2 YFSETQ. Losses at the gene ends were 0 bases for V and 2 bases for J; bases not matched to a gene: 1. The CDR3 nucleotides read TGCGCCAGCAGCTTGGGGACTAGCGGGGCCACAGATACGCAGTATTTT. It codes for CASSLGTSGATDTQYF.

This rearrangement joins TRBV7-6 to TRBJ2-1; D is unresolved. Per germline, CDR1 SGHVS and CDR2 FNYEAQ. V lost 2 bases, J lost 4 bases, and 18 bases lay in between. This CDR3 contains 17 residues. The CDR3 sequence: CASSLSVATGGYNEQFF. The DNA for the CDR3 is TGTGCCAGCAGCTTATCCGTAGCAACGGGTGGTTACAATGAGCAGTTCTTC.

The chain couples TRBV19 to TRBJ2-1; 11 bases align to TRBD2. The V segment lost 7 bases and the J segment 8 bases; nucleotides outside the gene matches: 16. The germline gives CDR1 LNHDA, CDR2 SQIVND (reference sequence). The CDR3 spans 17 residues. The CDR3 reads CASTGTSGRYSGDEQFF. As DNA, the CDR3 is TGTGCCAGTACAGGAACTAGCGGGAGATACAGTGGGGATGAGCAGTTCTTC.

This clone was seen only a few times. The gene calls are TRBV6-5 and TRBJ1-1; weak D call: TRBD1 (6 bases). CDR3 length equals 11 residues. Germline V gene sequence: CDR1 MNHEY, CDR2 SVGAGI. The germline V and J ends were trimmed by 7 bases and 11 bases, with 14 bases remaining between them. CDR3 sequence: CASILTGRAFF. CDR3 nucleotides: TGTGCCAGCATCTTGACAGGCCGGGCTTTCTTT.

The rearrangement links TRBV19 to TRBJ1-5, with 7 bases matching TRBD1. The CDR3 consists of 15 residues. Germline lookup yields CDR1 LNHDA and CDR2 SQIVND (reference sequence). V trimming: 5 bases; J trimming: 1 base; junction bases outside the gene matches: 5. CDR3 in DNA: TGTGCCAGTAGTGGCAGGGGACAGAGCAATCAGCCCCAGCATTTT. Amino acids: CASSGRGQSNQPQHF.

This chain connects TRBV30 to TRBJ2-1, with 7 positions matching TRBD2. This CDR3 has 13 amino acids. Germline V lookup: CDR1 GTSNPN, CDR2 SVGIG (reference sequence). J gave up 4 bases and V 0 bases, and 0 bases lay outside the gene matches. CDR3 DNA: TGTGCCTGGAGTGTGGGGGGGTACAATGAGCAGTTCTTC. Its translation: CAWSVGGYNEQFF. The entire variable domain, with the rest obtained from reference TRBV30 and TRBJ2-1, is as follows: SQTIHQWPATLVQPVGSPLSLECTVEGTSNPNLYWYRQAAGRGLQLLFYSVGIGQISSEVPQNLSASRPQDRQFILSSKKLLLSDSGFYLCAWSVGGYNEQFFGPGTRLTVL.

This sequence joins TRBV28 and TRBJ1-3, with no clear D. Trimming stripped 3 bases from V and 0 bases from J, with 18 bases between. Germline-derived CDR1 and CDR2 are MDHEN and SYDVKM. The CDR3 is 18 amino acids. CDR3 DNA: TGTGCCAGCAGTTTCCCGAAGGCCCCGGGGTACTCTGGAAACACCATATATTTT. This translates into CASSFPKAPGYSGNTIYF.

In its sample, this clone was seen a few times. The V gene is TRBV28, the J gene TRBJ1-4; D is unclear. Per the germline V gene, CDR1 is MDHEN and CDR2 is SYDVKM. This CDR3 spans 14 amino acids. Trimming shortened V by 5 bases and J by 1 base, and 8 bases separated the two germline ends. The CDR3 region is CASSALKTNEKLFF. Written as DNA, the CDR3 is TGTGCCAGCAGTGCACTAAAAACTAATGAAAAACTGTTTTTT.

V and J are TRBV9 and TRBJ1-6; D gene ambiguous. Trimming stripped 3 bases from V and 8 bases from J, with 12 bases between. This CDR3 spans 14 amino acids. Germline CDR1 reads SGDLS; CDR2 reads YYNGEE. The CDR3 nucleotides are TGTGCCAGCAGCGCATATCACGGGTATTCACCCCTCCACTTT. It specifies CASSAYHGYSPLHF.

The genes are TRBV2 and TRBJ1-1; D ambiguous. Trimming pared 6 bases from V and 3 bases from J, leaving 8 bases between. CDR3 size: 12 residues. Germline assignment: CDR1 SNHLY and CDR2 FYNNEI. The CDR3 sequence: CASRGDDTEAFF. The CDR3 region has the DNA TGTGCCAGCAGGGGAGATGACACTGAAGCTTTCTTT.

CDR3 DNA: TGTGCCAGCAGTGAATTCGAGACTAGCGGGTACAATGAGCAGTTCTTC. It specifies CASSEFETSGYNEQFF. The rearrangement links TRBV6-1 to TRBJ2-1; 10 bases are shared with TRBD2. The ends lost 2 bases at V and 4 bases at J; junction bases unmatched: 5. The CDR3 runs to 16 residues. Germline-derived CDR1 and CDR2 are MNHNS and SASEGT.

The genes are TRBV7-9 and TRBJ2-1; 7 bases agree with TRBD1. CDR1 is SEHNR and CDR2 is FQNEAQ in the germline V gene (reference sequence). J lost 6 bases, V lost 5 bases, and 16 bases had no gene match. The CDR3 consists of 17 residues. The CDR3, as DNA: TGTGCCAGCAGCCCAGCAATCGGGACAGACTACCTCAATGAGCAGTTCTTC. Translation: CASSPAIGTDYLNEQFF.

The sample holds a few counts of this clone. V and J are TRBV11-3 and TRBJ1-1, with 11 positions matching TRBD1. Trimming took 5 bases from V and 8 from J; bases not matched to a gene: 4. Germline V gene lookup returns CDR1 SGHNT and CDR2 YENEEA. The CDR3 has 13 amino acids. The DNA of the CDR3 is TGTGCCAGCAGCCCCGGGACAGGGGGAGAAGCTTTCTTT. Its protein product is CASSPGTGGEAFF. The variable domain in full, with the rest retrieved from reference TRBV11-3 and TRBJ1-1, is EAGVVQSPRYKIIEKKQPVAFWCNPISGHNTLYWYLQNLGQGPELLIRYENEEAVDDSQLPKDRFSAERLKGVDSTLKIQPAELGDSAVYLCASSPGTGGEAFFGQGTRLTVV.

A single count supports this clone. V is TRBV18 and J is TRBJ2-3; 9 bases fit TRBD2. The germline V gene encodes CDR1 KGHSH and CDR2 LQKENI. V gave up 1 base and J gave up 4 bases; unmatched junction bases: 6. The CDR3 is 16 amino acids. The DNA for the CDR3 is TGTGCCAGCTCACCACTAGCGGGAGAGAGAGCAGATACGCAGTATTTT. It is translated as CASSPLAGERADTQYF.

V and J are TRBV19 and TRBJ2-6, with unresolved D. Trimming left V 5 bases short and J 1 base short, with 12 bases between. This CDR3 spans 16 amino acids. Germline-derived CDR1 and CDR2 are LNHDA and SQIVND (reference sequence). The CDR3: CASSPTVRSGANVLTF. The CDR3 nucleotides read TGTGCCAGTAGTCCGACCGTCAGGTCTGGGGCCAACGTCCTGACTTTC. The whole variable domain, remainder taken from reference TRBV19 and TRBJ2-6, is DGGITQSPKYLFRKEGQNVTLSCEQNLNHDAMYWYRQDPGQGLRLIYYSQIVNDFQKGDIAEGYSVSREKKESFPLTVTSAQKNPTAFYLCASSPTVRSGANVLTFGAGSRLTVL.

The genes are TRBV5-4 and TRBJ2-5, with 8 nucleotides matching TRBD1. In germline, CDR1 is SGHNT, CDR2 YYREEE (reference sequence). V gave up 4 bases and J gave up 1 base; unmatched junction bases: 3. This CDR3 has 14 amino acids. The CDR3 DNA sequence: TGTGCCAGCAGCGGAACAGGGGGCCAAGAGACCCAGTACTTC. Protein sequence: CASSGTGGQETQYF.

This chain joins TRBV5-4 and TRBJ2-7; tentative D call: TRBD2 (7 bases). V was trimmed by 3 bases and J by 5 bases, leaving 18 bases between them. The CDR3 is 15 residues long. Germline assignment: CDR1 SGHNT and CDR2 YYREEE (reference sequence). The CDR3 DNA reads TGTGCCAGCAGCTGGGAAGGGGGGGGCGTCGACGAGCAGTACTTC. Translated: CASSWEGGGVDEQYF.

CDR3 nucleotide sequence: TGTGCCAGCAGCTCTACCGGGACAAATTGGGGGTCCTACGAGCAGTACTTC. Translating gives CASSSTGTNWGSYEQYF. The chain couples TRBV7-2 to TRBJ2-7; D possibly corresponds to TRBD1 (6 bases). V lost 4 bases and J 1 base, leaving 20 bases between the germline ends. Germline CDR1 is SGHTA and CDR2 is FQGNSA. The CDR3 is 17 amino acids. The full variable domain, with the rest looked up from reference TRBV7-2 and TRBJ2-7, is GAGVSQSPSNKVTEKGKDVELRCDPISGHTALYWYRQSLGQGLEFLIYFQGNSAPDKSGLPSDRFSAERTGGSVSTLTIQRTQQEDSAVYLCASSSTGTNWGSYEQYFGPGTRLTVT.

The chain joins TRBV2 to TRBJ2-7, with 7 bases matching TRBD1. Germline assignment: CDR1 SNHLY and CDR2 FYNNEI. V was clipped by 7 bases and J by 0 bases; unmatched bases: 3. The CDR3 runs to 13 residues. The CDR3 loop reads CASNWDSSYEQYF. For the CDR3, the DNA is TGTGCCAGCAATTGGGACAGCTCCTACGAGCAGTACTTC.